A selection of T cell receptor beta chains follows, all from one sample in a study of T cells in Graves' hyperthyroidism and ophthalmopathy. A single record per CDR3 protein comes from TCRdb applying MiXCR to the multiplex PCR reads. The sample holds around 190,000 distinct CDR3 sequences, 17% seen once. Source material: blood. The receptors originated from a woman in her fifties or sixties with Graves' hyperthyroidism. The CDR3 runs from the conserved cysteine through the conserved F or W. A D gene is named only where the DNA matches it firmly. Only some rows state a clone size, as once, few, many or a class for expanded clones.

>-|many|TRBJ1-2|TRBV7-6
CASSSLPSGPTFNYGYTF
TGTGCCAGCAGCTCCCTTCCATCAGGGCCCACCTTTAACTATGGCTACACCTTC
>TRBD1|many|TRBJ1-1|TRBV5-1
CASSPSGQTNTEAFF
TGCGCCAGCAGCCCATCGGGACAGACGAACACTGAAGCTTTCTTT
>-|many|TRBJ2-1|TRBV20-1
CSARDNGGTNYNEQFF
TGCAGTGCTAGAGATAATGGCGGAACTAACTACAATGAGCAGTTCTTC
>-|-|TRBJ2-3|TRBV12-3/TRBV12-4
CASSLSSEINTDTQYF
TGTGCCAGCAGTCTTTCTAGCGAGATTAACACAGATACGCAGTATTTT
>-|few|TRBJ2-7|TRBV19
CASKSKQTSYEQYF
TGTGCCAGTAAGTCGAAACAGACCTCCTACGAGCAGTACTTC
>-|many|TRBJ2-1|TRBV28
CASSQKGFEQFF
TGTGCCAGCAGCCAAAAGGGTTTTGAGCAGTTCTTC
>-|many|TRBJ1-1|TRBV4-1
CASSHPLSTEAFF
TGCGCCAGCAGCCATCCCCTTTCCACTGAAGCTTTCTTT
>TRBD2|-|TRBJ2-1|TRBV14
CASSQVGREIYEQFF
TGTGCCAGCAGCCAAGTAGGGCGGGAGATCTATGAGCAGTTCTTC
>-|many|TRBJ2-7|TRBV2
CASSVGKPYEQYF
TGTGCCAGCAGTGTAGGGAAACCCTACGAGCAGTACTTC
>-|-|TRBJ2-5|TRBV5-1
CASSFEGGKKSETQYF
TGCGCCAGCAGCTTCGAGGGCGGAAAGAAATCCGAGACCCAGTACTTC
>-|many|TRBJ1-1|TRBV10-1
CASREQGETEAFF
TGCGCCAGCAGGGAACAGGGTGAAACTGAAGCTTTCTTT
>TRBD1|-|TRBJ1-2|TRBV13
CASSRQGSDGYTF
TGTGCCAGCAGCAGACAGGGAAGCGATGGCTACACCTTC
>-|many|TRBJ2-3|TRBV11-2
CASSLVGNTQYF
TGTGCCAGCAGCTTAGTTGGGAATACGCAGTATTTT
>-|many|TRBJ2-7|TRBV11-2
CASSSFDEQYF
TGTGCCAGCAGCTCCTTCGACGAGCAGTACTTC
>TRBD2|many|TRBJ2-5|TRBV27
CASSLRAGEETQYF
TGTGCCAGCAGTTTACGAGCGGGGGAGGAGACCCAGTACTTC
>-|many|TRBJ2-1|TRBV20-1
CSALISGNEQFF
TGCAGTGCCCTCATTTCGGGCAATGAGCAGTTCTTC
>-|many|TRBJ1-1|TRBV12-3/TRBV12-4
CASSPGLLPEAFF
TGTGCCAGCAGCCCGGGACTCCTCCCTGAAGCTTTCTTT
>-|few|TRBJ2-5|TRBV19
CASSMQRETQYF
TGTGCCAGTAGTATGCAGAGAGAGACCCAGTACTTC
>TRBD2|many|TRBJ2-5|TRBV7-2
CASSLGGSLETQYF
TGTGCCAGCAGCTTAGGCGGGAGTCTAGAGACCCAGTACTTC
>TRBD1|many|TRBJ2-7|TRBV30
CAWSVDGDRGYEQYF
TGTGCCTGGAGTGTTGATGGAGACAGGGGTTACGAGCAGTACTTC
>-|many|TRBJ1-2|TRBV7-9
CASSSQRRVGGYTF
TGTGCCAGCAGCTCCCAGCGCAGGGTTGGCGGCTACACCTTC
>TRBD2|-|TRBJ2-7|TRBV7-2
CASSLASGTSGRLVIYEQYF
TGTGCCAGCAGCTTAGCCTCCGGGACTAGCGGGAGATTGGTGATTTACGAGCAGTACTTC
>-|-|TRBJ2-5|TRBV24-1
CATSDFGAGRETQYF
TGTGCCACCAGTGATTTTGGGGCGGGACGTGAGACCCAGTACTTC
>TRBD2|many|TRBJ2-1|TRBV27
CASLGLAGPTYNEQFF
TGTGCCAGTTTGGGTCTAGCGGGACCTACCTACAATGAGCAGTTCTTC
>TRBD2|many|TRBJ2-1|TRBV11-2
CASSGGLAELLSSYNEQFF
TGTGCCAGCAGCGGGGGACTAGCGGAACTTTTGAGCTCCTACAATGAGCAGTTCTTC
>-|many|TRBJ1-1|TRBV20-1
CSAKTGVRTTEAFF
TGCAGTGCCAAGACGGGAGTAAGGACCACTGAAGCTTTCTTT
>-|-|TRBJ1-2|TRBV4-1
CAGSQDMVLTYHGYTF
TGCGCCGGCAGCCAAGATATGGTTCTCACTTATCATGGCTACACCTTC
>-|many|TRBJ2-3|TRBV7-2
CASSLPGSTDTQYF
TGTGCCAGCAGCTTGCCGGGGAGCACAGATACGCAGTATTTT
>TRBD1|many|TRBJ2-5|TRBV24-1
CATRDRGPGETQYF
TGTGCCACCCGTGACAGGGGGCCAGGGGAGACCCAGTACTTC
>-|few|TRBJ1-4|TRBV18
CASSPAGPAEKLFF
TGTGCCAGCTCACCGGCAGGGCCGGCTGAAAAACTGTTTTTT
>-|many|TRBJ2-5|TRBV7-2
CASSFRVAETQYF
TGTGCCAGCAGCTTCAGAGTGGCGGAGACCCAGTACTTC
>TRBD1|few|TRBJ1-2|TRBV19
CASNPGGAPNYGYTF
TGTGCCAGTAATCCAGGGGGCGCGCCTAACTATGGCTACACCTTC
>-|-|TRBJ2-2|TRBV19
CASSMPRGLASLLVNTGELFF
TGTGCCAGTAGTATGCCCCGGGGTCTAGCGAGCCTCTTAGTGAACACCGGGGAGCTGTTTTTT
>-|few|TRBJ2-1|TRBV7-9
CASSLSVPNEQFF
TGTGCCAGCAGCTTATCAGTACCAAATGAGCAGTTCTTC
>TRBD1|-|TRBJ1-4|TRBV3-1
CASSQDRGQGEKLFF
TGTGCCAGCAGCCAAGATAGGGGACAGGGTGAAAAACTGTTTTTT
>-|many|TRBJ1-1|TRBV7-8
CASSLKGGDGPTEAFF
TGTGCCAGCAGCTTAAAGGGGGGGGACGGTCCCACTGAAGCTTTCTTT
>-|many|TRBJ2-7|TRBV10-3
CAISERAASYEQYF
TGTGCCATCAGTGAAAGGGCAGCTTCCTACGAGCAGTACTTC
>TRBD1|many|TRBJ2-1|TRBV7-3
CASSLLGTGMYNEQFF
TGTGCCAGCAGCTTACTAGGGACAGGGATGTACAATGAGCAGTTCTTC
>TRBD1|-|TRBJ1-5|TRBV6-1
CASTLRGGQPQHF
TGTGCCAGCACCCTCAGGGGGGGTCAGCCCCAGCATTTT
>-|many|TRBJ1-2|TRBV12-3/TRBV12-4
CASSSEGNYGYTF
TGTGCCAGCAGTTCGGAGGGGAACTATGGCTACACCTTC
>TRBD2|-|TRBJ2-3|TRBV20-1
CSARDLPAGGPDTQYF
TGCAGTGCTAGAGATCTGCCAGCGGGAGGCCCGGATACGCAGTATTTT
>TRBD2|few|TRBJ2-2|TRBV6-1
CASSLEPGTSNTGELFF
TGTGCCAGCAGTCTGGAGCCCGGGACTAGCAACACCGGGGAGCTGTTTTTT
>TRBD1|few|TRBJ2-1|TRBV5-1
CASSLGQGNHNEQFF
TGCGCCAGCAGCTTGGGACAGGGGAACCACAATGAGCAGTTCTTC
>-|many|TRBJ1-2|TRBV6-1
CASTPGPNYGYTF
TGTGCCAGCACCCCGGGACCGAACTATGGCTACACCTTC
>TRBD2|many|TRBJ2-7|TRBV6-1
CASSRGTSGQTYEQYF
TGTGCCAGCAGCAGAGGGACTAGCGGTCAAACCTACGAGCAGTACTTC
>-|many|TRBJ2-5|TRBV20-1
CSVVLQETQYF
TGCAGTGTAGTCCTTCAAGAGACCCAGTACTTC
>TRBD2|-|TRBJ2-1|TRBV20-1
CSARDRGRAPRQFF
TGCAGTGCTAGAGATCGTGGGAGGGCCCCCCGACAGTTCTTC
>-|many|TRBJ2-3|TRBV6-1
CASRKTSSTDTQYF
TGTGCCAGCAGGAAGACTAGTAGCACAGATACGCAGTATTTT
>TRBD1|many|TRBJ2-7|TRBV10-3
CAARPQDRGHEQYF
TGTGCCGCCCGACCTCAGGACAGGGGTCACGAGCAGTACTTC
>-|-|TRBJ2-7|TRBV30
CAWTDSIYEQYF
TGTGCCTGGACCGACAGCATCTACGAGCAGTACTTC
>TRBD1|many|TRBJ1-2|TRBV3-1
CASSQGHGTGTRYTF
TGTGCCAGCAGCCAGGGTCATGGGACAGGAACCCGCTACACCTTC
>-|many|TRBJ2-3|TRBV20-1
CSARESQISTDTQYF
TGCAGTGCTAGAGAAAGCCAGATAAGCACAGATACGCAGTATTTT
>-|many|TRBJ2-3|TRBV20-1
CSARDLQSSTDTQYF
TGCAGTGCTAGAGATTTACAGTCTAGCACAGATACGCAGTATTTT
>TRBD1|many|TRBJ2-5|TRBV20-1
CSATDREETQYF
TGCAGTGCTACGGACAGGGAAGAGACCCAGTACTTC
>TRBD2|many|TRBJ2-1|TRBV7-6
CASSSTSGRTYNEQFF
TGTGCCAGCAGCTCCACTAGCGGGAGGACATACAATGAGCAGTTCTTC
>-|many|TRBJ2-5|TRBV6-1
CASSIGQETQYF
TGTGCCAGCAGTATCGGCCAAGAGACCCAGTACTTC
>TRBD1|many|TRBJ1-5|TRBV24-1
CAVQTGLNQPQHF
TGTGCCGTTCAGACAGGGCTCAATCAGCCCCAGCATTTT
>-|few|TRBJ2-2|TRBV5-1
CASSLQSWRTGELFF
TGCGCCAGCAGCTTACAAAGTTGGAGGACCGGGGAGCTGTTTTTT